Each of the 14 T cell receptor beta chains below was sequenced from the same sample in a study of metastatic and nonmetastatic thyroid tumors. Using MiXCR, TCRdb reanalyzed the PCR reads. Found here are some 25,000 clones, around 14% of them singletons; the top ten hold approximately 3.3%. Each patient came to thyroid surgery without any prior treatment (of any kind). Specimen: blood. The receptors stem from a female donor with papillary thyroid cancer or a benign thyroid nodule (not recorded which). Some clones in this sample may be carry-over from other donors' samples.

This clone occurred many times. This rearrangement joins TRBV20-1 to TRBJ2-5; D call uncertain. The V and J ends lost 6 bases and 2 bases respectively, with 13 bases between them. Germline V CDR1 and CDR2: DFQATT, SNEGSKA (reference sequence). The CDR3 runs 13 residues. The CDR3 reads CSASPRAQETQYF. CDR3 nucleotides: TGCAGTGCCTCCCCTCGGGCACAAGAGACCCAGTACTTC.

This clone occurred many times. This chain's CDR3 is CASTTGQGGYGYTF. As DNA, the CDR3 is TGTGCCAGCACCACCGGACAGGGCGGGTATGGCTACACCTTC. The V and J genes are TRBV28 and TRBJ1-2, with 8 bases that match TRBD1. The CDR3 contains 14 residues. Germline loops: CDR1 MDHEN, CDR2 SYDVKM. Trimming cost V 7 bases and J 5 bases; bases outside gene matches: 9.

This clone has at least ten counts. This chain connects TRBV12-3 or TRBV12-4 to TRBJ2-1, with no clear D. The CDR3 is 15 residues long. V shed 5 bases and J shed 6 bases, with 17 bases lying between them. The CDR3: CASSPSRRLSNEQFF. The CDR3 DNA reads as TGTGCCAGCAGTCCAAGTAGACGACTCTCCAATGAGCAGTTCTTC.

This clone was seen ten or more times. The genes are TRBV7-2 and TRBJ2-7; D is perhaps TRBD1 or TRBD2 (5 bases each). Germline lookup yields CDR1 SGHTA and CDR2 FQGNSA. Trimming left V 6 bases short and J 2 bases short, with 17 bases between. The CDR3 totals 15 residues. Here the CDR3 reads CASRPRGAEPYEQYF. DNA of the CDR3: TGTGCCAGCAGACCGAGGGGAGCGGAACCCTACGAGCAGTACTTC.

This clone was found many times. J is TRBJ2-3 and V is TRBV4-3; TRBD2 agrees at 7 bases. The length of the CDR3 is 16 residues. Per the germline V gene, CDR1 is LGHNA and CDR2 is YSLEER. V shed 3 bases, J shed 2 bases, and the junction held 8 bases outside the gene matches. CDR3 protein: CASSQGLAANTDTQYF. In DNA, the CDR3 is TGCGCCAGCAGCCAGGGTCTAGCGGCAAACACAGATACGCAGTATTTT.

This clone was counted at least ten times. Here the CDR3 DNA reads TGTGCCAGCAGGGGAGGTGGTCAGCCCCAGCATTTT. Encoded protein: CASRGGGQPQHF. The chain carries TRBV27 and TRBJ1-5; D remains ambiguous. Per the germline V gene, CDR1 is MNHEY and CDR2 is SMNVEV (reference sequence). The ends were cut back, 6 bases at V and 6 bases at J, with 9 bases in the middle. This CDR3 spans 12 amino acids.

Concerning this clone: One end of the junction is discordant with germline, which a read error may explain. Other DNA sequences in this sample translate to the same CDR3. The J gene is TRBJ2-3, the V gene TRBV15, with D unresolved. The CDR3 loop spans 15 amino acids. Looked up from germline, CDR1 is LNHNV and CDR2 is YYDKDF (reference sequence). The CDR3 sequence is CATSRGIAVTDTQYF. Here the CDR3 DNA reads TGTGCCACAAGCAGAGGAATAGCAGTCACAGATACGCAGTATTTT.

This clone was observed a handful of times. The genes are TRBV12-3 or TRBV12-4 and TRBJ1-2, with D possibly being TRBD1 (5 bases). Trimming shortened V by 4 bases and J by 4 bases, and 13 bases separated the two germline ends. This CDR3 region has 14 residues. DNA of the CDR3: TGTGCCAGCAGTTATAAACAGGAGACCTATGGCTACACCTTC. Amino acids: CASSYKQETYGYTF.

This clone was observed many times. The chain has TRBV18 and TRBJ2-1; D is unresolved. There are 14 residues in the CDR3. Per germline, CDR1 KGHSH and CDR2 LQKENI. Trimming took off 3 bases at V and 4 bases at J, with 10 bases between the two ends. CDR3 loop: CASSPLDTYNEQFF. DNA of the CDR3: TGTGCCAGCTCACCGTTAGACACTTACAATGAGCAGTTCTTC.

The rearrangement links TRBV6-1 to TRBJ2-3; 12 nucleotides agree with TRBD2. The ends lost 10 bases at V and 7 bases at J; junction bases unmatched: 9. The CDR3 is made up of 14 amino acids. Germline V gives CDR1 MNHNS, CDR2 SASEGT. The CDR3 DNA reads TGTGCCATCGGGACTAGCGGGTTTGTCTATACGCAGTATTTT. Encoded protein: CAIGTSGFVYTQYF.

This clone was observed a handful of times. At one end the junction does not follow the germline gene, possibly because of a read error. The J gene is TRBJ2-1, the V gene TRBV28, with TRBD2 matching over 7 bases. CDR3 length equals 14 residues. CDR1 and CDR2 (germline): MDHEN, SYDVKM. The CDR3 DNA reads as TGTGCCAGCAAGGGGACTATCGGGTACAATGAGCGGTTCTTC. Its protein is CASKGTIGYNERFF. The entire variable domain, with the rest obtained from reference TRBV28 and TRBJ2-1, is as follows: DVKVTQSSRYLVKRTGEKVFLECVQDMDHENMFWYRQDPGLGLRLIYFSYDVKMKEKGDIPEGYSVSREKKERFSLILESASTNQTSMYLCASKGTIGYNERFFGPGTRLTVL.

This clone is categorized as medium-sized (0.01 to 0.1%). The rearrangement links TRBV27 to TRBJ2-7; 8 bases are shared with TRBD2. The trim removed 5 bases at V and 4 bases at J, leaving 7 bases unmatched. Per the germline V gene, CDR1 is MNHEY and CDR2 is SMNVEV (reference sequence). The length of the CDR3 is 14 residues. The CDR3 sequence is CASSPGLAIYEQYF. CDR3 DNA sequence: TGTGCCAGCAGTCCCGGACTAGCTATTTACGAGCAGTACTTC.

The V and J genes are TRBV7-2 and TRBJ2-7; D ambiguous. The CDR3 is 15 residues long. Deletions cut 1 base from V and 0 bases from J, with 10 bases between. The V gene's germline CDR1 is SGHTA and CDR2 FQGNSA. CDR3 DNA: TGTGCCAGCAGCTTAGGTGGCCATAGCTCCTACGAGCAGTACTTC. It specifies CASSLGGHSSYEQYF.

The J gene is TRBJ2-7, the V gene TRBV4-1, with D possibly TRBD1 on 6 matching bases. Looked up from germline, CDR1 is MGHRA and CDR2 is YSYEKL. This CDR3 region has 16 residues. V lost 0 bases to trimming and J lost 0 bases, with 12 bases between them. In DNA, the CDR3 is TGCGCCAGCAGCCAAGATTATACAGGGCCCTCCTACGAGCAGTACTTC. Its protein product is CASSQDYTGPSYEQYF.